The 23 T cell receptor beta chains below come from one sample, sequenced in a study of cytomegalovirus exposure and HLA in healthy donors. Primers included in the PCR were 60 Vbeta and 13 Jbeta primers. Generated by immunoSEQ multiplex PCR, the TCRdb table keeps only in-frame clones and is missing some. The sample lists approximately 150,000 clones; about 71% were seen once. What was sequenced was PBMCs. Every receptor here comes from a woman aged 25 to 39 in good health and CMV-seronegative.

This clone was picked up a small number of times. The chain carries TRBV28 and TRBJ2-1; 8 bases line up with TRBD1. After removal of 3 bases from V and 6 bases from J, the junction contained 10 bases not matched to a gene. CDR1 MDHEN and CDR2 SYDVKM come from the germline V gene. CDR3 length equals 16 residues. The chain's CDR3 is CASSFLGTGFGNEQFF. In DNA form, the CDR3 reads TGTGCCAGCAGTTTCCTCGGGACAGGCTTCGGCAATGAGCAGTTCTTC.

V gene TRBV28 combines with J gene TRBJ1-4; D unresolved. The CDR3 runs to 11 residues. Germline-derived CDR1 and CDR2 are MDHEN and SYDVKM. V was cut by 3 bases and J by 8 bases, with 4 bases left in between. The CDR3 loop is CASSFREKLFF. CDR3 nucleotide sequence: TGTGCCAGCAGTTTCCGGGAAAAACTGTTTTTT.

This clone appeared a few times. The V and J genes are TRBV6-5 and TRBJ2-5, with unresolved D. The CDR3 is made up of 13 amino acids. Germline CDR1 and CDR2: MNHEY and SVGAGI. V dropped 0 bases and J dropped 2 bases, with 4 bases sitting between them. The CDR3 here is CASSYSEQETQYF. CDR3 nucleotide sequence: TGTGCCAGCAGTTACTCTGAGCAAGAGACCCAGTACTTC.

J is TRBJ1-1 and V is TRBV9; 11 bases are a match to TRBD1. Unmatched junction bases numbered 7, after V lost 4 bases and J lost 5 bases. The germline V gene has CDR1 SGDLS and CDR2 YYNGEE. The CDR3 length is 15 residues. The CDR3 region has the DNA TGTGCCAGCAGCAAAGGACAGGGGGCGGGTACTGAAGCTTTCTTT. Amino acid sequence: CASSKGQGAGTEAFF.

The gene calls are TRBV29-1 and TRBJ1-1; 7 bases map to TRBD1. Trimming removed 1 base from V and 0 bases from J; junction bases left unmatched: 8. Per germline, CDR1 SQVTM and CDR2 ANQGSEA. The CDR3 has 16 amino acids. The CDR3 nucleotides read TGCAGCGTTGAAGGCCTCGGAGGGGGCCTGAACACTGAAGCTTTCTTT. Amino acids: CSVEGLGGGLNTEAFF.

This clone occurred once. V usage is TRBV7-2 and J usage is TRBJ1-1; D perhaps matches TRBD1 (5 bases). The CDR3 covers 16 residues. V was shortened by 1 base and J by 3 bases, with 15 bases between the two germline ends. Germline V gene data show CDR1 as SGHTA and CDR2 as FQGNSA. The CDR3 coding sequence is TGTGCCAGCAGCTTAGAGATCGGCAGGGCCCACACTGAAGCTTTCTTT. It is translated as CASSLEIGRAHTEAFF.

The CDR3 DNA sequence: TGTGCCAGTTGGGAGGATACGCAGTATTTT. This sequence encodes CASWEDTQYF. The J gene is TRBJ2-3, the V gene TRBV2; D perhaps matches TRBD2 (5 bases). Trimming shortened V by 9 bases and J by 6 bases, and 7 bases separated the two germline ends. The CDR3 contains 10 residues. Germline V CDR1 and CDR2: SNHLY, FYNNEI.

The chain links TRBV11-1 to TRBJ1-1; D unclear. The length of the CDR3 is 13 residues. The V gene's germline CDR1 is SGHAT and CDR2 FQDESV (reference sequence). The V gene lost 1 base and the J gene lost 3 bases, with 6 bases spanning the gap. CDR3 region: CASSLVDYTEAFF. DNA for the CDR3: TGTGCCAGCAGCTTAGTGGACTACACTGAAGCTTTCTTT. Full variable domain (missing parts from reference TRBV11-1 and TRBJ1-1): EAEVAQSPRYKITEKSQAVAFWCDPISGHATLYWYRQILGQGPELLVQFQDESVVDDSQLPKDRFSAERLKGVDSTLKIQPAELGDSAMYLCASSLVDYTEAFFGQGTRLTVV.

The J gene is TRBJ1-2, the V gene TRBV2; the match to TRBD1 covers 7 bases. The germline V gene has CDR1 SNHLY and CDR2 FYNNEI. V shed 6 bases, J shed 0 bases, and the junction held 1 base outside the gene matches. This CDR3 region has 13 residues. The CDR3 protein is CASRGTANYGYTF. The DNA for the CDR3 is TGTGCCAGCAGAGGGACAGCTAACTATGGCTACACCTTC.

The chain uses TRBV7-3 and TRBJ2-7; D is perhaps TRBD2 (5 bases). The CDR3 is 14 amino acids. Trimming shortened V by 5 bases and J by 1 base, and 12 bases separated the two germline ends. Germline values: CDR1 SGHTA, CDR2 FQGTGA. CDR3 sequence: CASSRGSGSYEQYF. Here the CDR3 DNA reads TGTGCCAGCAGCCGTGGGAGCGGTTCCTACGAGCAGTACTTC.

This clone is a singleton in its sample. V and J are TRBV29-1 and TRBJ2-7; 7 bases agree with TRBD1. CDR3 length: 13 amino acids. Trimming took 3 bases from V and 5 from J; bases not matched to a gene: 7. From germline, CDR1 is SQVTM and CDR2 ANQGSEA. In DNA, the CDR3 is TGCAGCGTTGATTTAGTCGGACAGGACGAGCAGTACTTC. It yields the protein CSVDLVGQDEQYF.

This clone has a single count. The V gene is TRBV7-2, the J gene TRBJ2-3; 7 positions agree with TRBD2. This CDR3 has 13 residues. V lost 5 bases to trimming and J lost 6 bases; unmatched junction nucleotides: 5. Germline CDR1 reads SGHTA; CDR2 reads FQGNSA. The chain's CDR3 is CASSRGVRDTQYF. The DNA of the CDR3 is TGTGCCAGCAGCCGGGGGGTCAGGGATACGCAGTATTTT.

The chain is built from TRBV9 and TRBJ2-1; D is unresolved. V lost 4 bases, J lost 1 base, and 12 bases lay in between. Germline V gene sequence: CDR1 SGDLS, CDR2 YYNGEE. The CDR3 length is 15 residues. The CDR3 DNA is TGTGCCAGCAGCCCCGACAACCCTTCCTACAATGAGCAGTTCTTC. Translated: CASSPDNPSYNEQFF.

J is TRBJ2-7 and V is TRBV2, with a possible D match to TRBD1 (5 bases). In germline, CDR1 is SNHLY, CDR2 FYNNEI. V was shortened by 7 bases and J by 0 bases, with 13 bases between the two germline ends. This CDR3 comprises 14 residues. CDR3 loop: CASIEKGYSYEQYF. CDR3 nucleotides: TGTGCCAGCATTGAGAAGGGGTACTCCTACGAGCAGTACTTC.

This clone showed up just a few times. This chain uses TRBV7-6 with TRBJ2-6, with 10 bases matching TRBD2. The ends lost 1 base at V and 0 bases at J; junction bases unmatched: 6. The CDR3 has 19 residues. Germline V CDR1 and CDR2: SGHVS, FNYEAQ. The CDR3 loop is CASSLEASGGSSGANVLTF. In DNA form, the CDR3 reads TGTGCCAGCAGCTTAGAGGCTAGCGGGGGAAGCTCTGGGGCCAACGTCCTGACTTTC.

The rearrangement joins TRBV7-2 to TRBJ2-1, with D perhaps TRBD2 (7 bases). Germline V gene lookup returns CDR1 SGHTA and CDR2 FQGNSA. V was shortened by 7 bases and J by 9 bases, with 22 bases between the two germline ends. The length of the CDR3 is 15 residues. As DNA, the CDR3 is TGTGCCAGCACCTACCTAGGGGGGGGTTGGGGTGAGCAGTTCTTC. Translation: CASTYLGGGWGEQFF.

The rearrangement uses TRBV7-9 and TRBJ2-1, with TRBD2 as a possible D gene (5 bases). The CDR3 is 12 residues long. V shed 2 bases and J shed 7 bases, with 6 bases lying between them. Germline V gene sequence: CDR1 SEHNR, CDR2 FQNEAQ (reference sequence). In nucleotides, the CDR3 is TGTGCCAGCAGCTTAACTAGGAATGAGCAGTTCTTC. This encodes CASSLTRNEQFF.

The chain couples TRBV6-5 to TRBJ1-2; D remains ambiguous. Germline values: CDR1 MNHEY, CDR2 SVGAGI. V was pared by 6 bases and J by 8 bases, with 19 bases between. This CDR3 is 14 amino acids long. The CDR3 protein is CASSALTFLDGYTF. As DNA, the CDR3 is TGTGCCAGCAGCGCACTGACATTTTTAGACGGCTACACCTTC.

The chain couples TRBV4-3 to TRBJ2-1, with 14 bases that match TRBD2. The CDR3 sequence is 16 residues long. CDR1 and CDR2 from the germline V gene are LGHNA and YSLEER. The trim removed 0 bases at V and 9 bases at J, leaving 4 bases unmatched. The CDR3 DNA sequence: TGCGCCAGCAGCCAAGATGGGACTAGCGGGAGTGGTGAGCAGTTCTTC. This gives the protein CASSQDGTSGSGEQFF.

V usage is TRBV5-1 and J usage is TRBJ2-7; 7 bases match TRBD2. V lost 3 bases, J lost 3 bases, and 9 bases stayed unmatched. This CDR3 has 15 residues. Germline CDR1 is SGHRS and CDR2 is YFSETQ. In DNA, the CDR3 is TGCGCCAGCAGCTCGGTCCCGGGAGGCAGCTACGAGCAGTACTTC. It codes for CASSSVPGGSYEQYF.

This clone has more than one count but fewer than ten. V is TRBV5-6 and J is TRBJ1-2; TRBD1 matches at 10 bases. Germline trimming cut 1 base from V and 5 bases from J; bases unmatched to any gene: 5. The CDR3 extends over 15 amino acids. In germline, CDR1 is SGHDT, CDR2 YYEEEE. This CDR3 reads CASSLSDRGLYGYTF. In DNA form, the CDR3 reads TGTGCCAGCAGCTTGTCTGACAGGGGGCTTTATGGCTACACCTTC.

This chain uses TRBV27 with TRBJ2-5, with D possibly TRBD1 on 6 matching bases. Germline CDR1 MNHEY, CDR2 SMNVEV (reference sequence). Trimming cost V 3 bases and J 1 base, with 12 bases left between them. The CDR3 covers 15 residues. As DNA, the CDR3 is TGTGCCAGCAGTTTCCAACAGGGTTTCCAAGAGACCCAGTACTTC. It specifies CASSFQQGFQETQYF.

V gene TRBV4-1 combines with J gene TRBJ2-5; unclear D gene. CDR3 length: 13 amino acids. With 1 base removed from V and 5 bases from J, the gap between germline ends came to 8 bases. Germline lookup yields CDR1 MGHRA and CDR2 YSYEKL. The CDR3 here is CASSQAFRETQYF. The CDR3 DNA is TGCGCCAGCAGCCAAGCATTTCGGGAGACCCAGTACTTC.